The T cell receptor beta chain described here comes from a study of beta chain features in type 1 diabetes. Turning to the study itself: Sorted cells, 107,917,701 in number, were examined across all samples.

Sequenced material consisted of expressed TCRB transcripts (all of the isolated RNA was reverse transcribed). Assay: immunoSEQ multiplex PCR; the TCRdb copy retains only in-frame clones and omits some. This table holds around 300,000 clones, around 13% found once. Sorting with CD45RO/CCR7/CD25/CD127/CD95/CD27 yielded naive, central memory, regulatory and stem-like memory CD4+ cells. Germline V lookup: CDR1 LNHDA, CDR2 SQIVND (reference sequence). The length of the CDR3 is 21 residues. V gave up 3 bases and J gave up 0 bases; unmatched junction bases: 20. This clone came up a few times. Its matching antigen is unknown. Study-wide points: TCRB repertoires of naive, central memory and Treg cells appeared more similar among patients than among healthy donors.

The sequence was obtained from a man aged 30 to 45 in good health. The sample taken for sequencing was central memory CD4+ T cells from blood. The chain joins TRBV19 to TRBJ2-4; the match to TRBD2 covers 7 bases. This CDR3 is CASSIWGGDSVRPLAKNIQYF. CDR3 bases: TGTGCCAGTAGTATTTGGGGGGGAGACAGCGTCCGACCTCTAGCCAAAAACATTCAGTACTTC.